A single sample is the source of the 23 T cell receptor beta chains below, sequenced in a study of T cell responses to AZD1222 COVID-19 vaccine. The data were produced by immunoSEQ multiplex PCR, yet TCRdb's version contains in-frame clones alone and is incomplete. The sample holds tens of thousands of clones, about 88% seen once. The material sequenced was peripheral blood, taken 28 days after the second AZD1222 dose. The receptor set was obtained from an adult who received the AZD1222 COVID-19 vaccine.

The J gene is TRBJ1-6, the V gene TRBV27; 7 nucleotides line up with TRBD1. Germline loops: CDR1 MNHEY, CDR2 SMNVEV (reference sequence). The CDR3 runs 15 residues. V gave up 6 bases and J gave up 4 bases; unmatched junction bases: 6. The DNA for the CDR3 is TGTGCCAGCAGGCTCCGGGACAGTTATAATTCACCCCTCCACTTT. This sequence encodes CASRLRDSYNSPLHF.

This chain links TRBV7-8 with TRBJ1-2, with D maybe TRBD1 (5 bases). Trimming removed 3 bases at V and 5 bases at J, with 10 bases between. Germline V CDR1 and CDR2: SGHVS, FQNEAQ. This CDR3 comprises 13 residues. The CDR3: CASSFGQTYGYTF. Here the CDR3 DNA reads TGTGCCAGCAGCTTCGGACAAACTTATGGCTACACCTTC.

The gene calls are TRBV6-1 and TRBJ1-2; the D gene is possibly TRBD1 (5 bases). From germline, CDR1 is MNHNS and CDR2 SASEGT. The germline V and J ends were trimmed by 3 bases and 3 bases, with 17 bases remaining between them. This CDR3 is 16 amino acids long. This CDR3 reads CASSDLRGGLDYGYTF. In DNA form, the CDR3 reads TGTGCCAGCAGTGACTTAAGGGGCGGGTTGGACTATGGCTACACCTTC.

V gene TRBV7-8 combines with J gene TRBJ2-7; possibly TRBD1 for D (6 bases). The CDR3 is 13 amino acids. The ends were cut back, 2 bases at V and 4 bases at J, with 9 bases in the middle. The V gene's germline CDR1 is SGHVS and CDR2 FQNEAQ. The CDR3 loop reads CASSLNRGYEQYF. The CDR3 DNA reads TGTGCCAGCAGCTTAAATAGGGGGTACGAGCAGTACTTC.

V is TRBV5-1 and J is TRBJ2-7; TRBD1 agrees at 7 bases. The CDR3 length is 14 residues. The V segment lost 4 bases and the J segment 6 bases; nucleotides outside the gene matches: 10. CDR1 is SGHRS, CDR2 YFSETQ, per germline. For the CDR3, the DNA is TGCGCCAGCAGCACCGGGACAGAGGGCTCCGAGCAGTACGTC. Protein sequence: CASSTGTEGSEQYV.

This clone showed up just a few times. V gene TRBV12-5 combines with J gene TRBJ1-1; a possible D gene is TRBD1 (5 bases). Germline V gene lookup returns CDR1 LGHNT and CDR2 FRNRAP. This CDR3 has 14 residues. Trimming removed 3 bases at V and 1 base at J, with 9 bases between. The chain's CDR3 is CASGLAGGNTEAFF. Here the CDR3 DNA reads TGTGCTAGTGGTTTAGCGGGGGGGAACACTGAAGCTTTCTTT.

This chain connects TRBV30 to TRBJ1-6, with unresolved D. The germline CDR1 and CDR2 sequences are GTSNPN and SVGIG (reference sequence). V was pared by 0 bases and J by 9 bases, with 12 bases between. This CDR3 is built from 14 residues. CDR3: CAWSVWAVSSPLHF. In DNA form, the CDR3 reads TGTGCCTGGAGTGTTTGGGCAGTGAGTTCACCCCTCCACTTT.

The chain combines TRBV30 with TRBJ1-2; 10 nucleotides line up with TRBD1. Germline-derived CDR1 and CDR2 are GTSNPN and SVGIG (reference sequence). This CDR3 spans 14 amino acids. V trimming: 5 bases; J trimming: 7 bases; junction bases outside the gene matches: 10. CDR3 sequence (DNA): TGTGCCTGGTCATACCGGACAGGGGGGGGTGGCTACACCTTC. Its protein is CAWSYRTGGGGYTF.

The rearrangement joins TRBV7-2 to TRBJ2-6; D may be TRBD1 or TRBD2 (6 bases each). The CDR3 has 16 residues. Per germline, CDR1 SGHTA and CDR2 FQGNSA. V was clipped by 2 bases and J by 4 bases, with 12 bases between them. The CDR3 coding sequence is TGTGCCAGCAGCTTATCTAGGGGGGCCGGGGCCAACGTCCTGACTTTC. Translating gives CASSLSRGAGANVLTF. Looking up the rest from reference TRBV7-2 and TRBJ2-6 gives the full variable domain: GAGVSQSPSNKVTEKGKDVELRCDPISGHTALYWYRQSLGQGLEFLIYFQGNSAPDKSGLPSDRFSAERTGGSVSTLTIQRTQQEDSAVYLCASSLSRGAGANVLTFGAGSRLTVL.

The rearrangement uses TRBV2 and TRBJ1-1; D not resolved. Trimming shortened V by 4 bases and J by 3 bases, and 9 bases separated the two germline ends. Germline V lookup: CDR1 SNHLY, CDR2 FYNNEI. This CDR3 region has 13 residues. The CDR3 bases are TGTGCCAGCAGTGTTGCAGGATACACTGAAGCTTTCTTT. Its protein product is CASSVAGYTEAFF.

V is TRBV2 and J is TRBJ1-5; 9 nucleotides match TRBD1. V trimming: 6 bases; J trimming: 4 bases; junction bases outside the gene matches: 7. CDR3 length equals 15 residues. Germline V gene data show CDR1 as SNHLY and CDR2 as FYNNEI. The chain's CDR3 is CASRDRGGENQPQHF. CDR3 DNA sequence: TGTGCCAGCAGGGACAGGGGTGGGGAAAATCAGCCCCAGCATTTT. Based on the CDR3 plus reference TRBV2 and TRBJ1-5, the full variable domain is EPEVTQTPSHQVTQMGQEVILRCVPISNHLYFYWYRQILGQKVEFLVSFYNNEISEKSEIFDDQFSVERPDGSNFTLKIRSTKLEDSAMYFCASRDRGGENQPQHFGDGTRLSIL.

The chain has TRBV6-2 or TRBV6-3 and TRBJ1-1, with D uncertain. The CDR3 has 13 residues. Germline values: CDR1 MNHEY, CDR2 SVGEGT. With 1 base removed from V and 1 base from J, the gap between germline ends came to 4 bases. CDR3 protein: CASSYLGNTEAFF. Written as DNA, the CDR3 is TGTGCCAGCAGTTACTTGGGGAACACTGAAGCTTTCTTT.

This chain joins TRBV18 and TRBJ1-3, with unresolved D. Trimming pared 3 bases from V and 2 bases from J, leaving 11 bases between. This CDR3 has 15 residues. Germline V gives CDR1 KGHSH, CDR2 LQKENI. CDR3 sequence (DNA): TGTGCCAGCTCACCTGAATTCCAGGCTGGAAACACCATATATTTT. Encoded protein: CASSPEFQAGNTIYF.

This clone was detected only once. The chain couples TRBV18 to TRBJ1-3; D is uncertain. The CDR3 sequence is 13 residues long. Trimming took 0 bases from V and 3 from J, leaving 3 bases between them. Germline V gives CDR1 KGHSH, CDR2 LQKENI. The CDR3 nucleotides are TGTGCCAGCTCACCACCTTTTGGAAACACCATATATTTT. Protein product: CASSPPFGNTIYF. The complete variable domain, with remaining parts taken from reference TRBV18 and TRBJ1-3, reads NAGVMQNPRHLVRRRGQEARLRCSPMKGHSHVYWYRQLPEEGLKFMVYLQKENIIDESGMPKERFSAEFPKEGPSILRIQQVVRGDSAAYFCASSPPFGNTIYFGEGSWLTVV.

The CDR3 is CASGVAGERDTQYF. CDR3 nucleotides: TGTGCCAGCGGGGTAGCGGGAGAGAGGGATACGCAGTATTTT. The gene calls are TRBV6-5 and TRBJ2-3; 9 bases line up with TRBD2. CDR1 is MNHEY and CDR2 is SVGAGI in the germline V gene. The CDR3 is 14 residues long. J lost 6 bases, V lost 8 bases, and 9 bases had no gene match.

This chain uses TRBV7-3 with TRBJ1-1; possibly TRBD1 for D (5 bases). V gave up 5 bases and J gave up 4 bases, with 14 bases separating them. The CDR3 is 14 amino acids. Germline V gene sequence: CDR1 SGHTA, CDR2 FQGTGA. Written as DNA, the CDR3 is TGTGCCAGCAGCCCCACCGGGGGACCCACTGAAGCTTTCTTT. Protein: CASSPTGGPTEAFF. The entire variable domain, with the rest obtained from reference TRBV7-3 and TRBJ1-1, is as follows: GAGVSQTPSNKVTEKGKYVELRCDPISGHTALYWYRQSLGQGPEFLIYFQGTGAADDSGLPNDRFFAVRPEGSVSTLKIQRTERGDSAVYLCASSPTGGPTEAFFGQGTRLTVV.

The CDR3 nucleotides read TGCGCCAGCAGCTTCCGGGGTCGGAACACTGAAGCTTTCTTT. Encoded protein: CASSFRGRNTEAFF. The rearrangement joins TRBV5-1 to TRBJ1-1; D is uncertain. V lost 2 bases to trimming and J lost 1 base, with 9 bases between them. There are 14 residues in the CDR3. In germline, CDR1 is SGHRS, CDR2 YFSETQ.

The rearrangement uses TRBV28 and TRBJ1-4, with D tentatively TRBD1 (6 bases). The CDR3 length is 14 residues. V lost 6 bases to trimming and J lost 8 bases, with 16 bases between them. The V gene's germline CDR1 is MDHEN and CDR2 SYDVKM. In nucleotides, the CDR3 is TGTGCCAGCAGGATAGGGGGGCCGTTGGAAAAACTGTTTTTT. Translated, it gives CASRIGGPLEKLFF. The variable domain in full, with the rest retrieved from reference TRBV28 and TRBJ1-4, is DVKVTQSSRYLVKRTGEKVFLECVQDMDHENMFWYRQDPGLGLRLIYFSYDVKMKEKGDIPEGYSVSREKKERFSLILESASTNQTSMYLCASRIGGPLEKLFFGSGTQLSVL.

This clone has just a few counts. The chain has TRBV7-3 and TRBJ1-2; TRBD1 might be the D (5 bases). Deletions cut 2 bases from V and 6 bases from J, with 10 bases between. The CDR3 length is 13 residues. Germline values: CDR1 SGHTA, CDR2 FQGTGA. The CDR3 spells CASSLDRGDGYTF. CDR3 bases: TGTGCCAGCAGCTTAGACCGGGGGGATGGCTACACCTTC.

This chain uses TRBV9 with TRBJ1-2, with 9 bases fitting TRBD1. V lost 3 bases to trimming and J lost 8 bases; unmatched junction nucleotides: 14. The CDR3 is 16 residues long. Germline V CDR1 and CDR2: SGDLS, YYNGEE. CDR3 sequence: CASSGTGTGYLSGYTF. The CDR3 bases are TGTGCCAGCAGCGGGACCGGGACAGGGTACCTTAGCGGCTACACCTTC.

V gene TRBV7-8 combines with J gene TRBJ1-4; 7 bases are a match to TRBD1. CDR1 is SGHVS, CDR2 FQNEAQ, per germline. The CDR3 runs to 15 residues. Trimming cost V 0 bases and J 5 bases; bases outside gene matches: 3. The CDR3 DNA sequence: TGTGCCAGCAGCTTAGCGAGGGGGCTCAATGAAAAACTGTTTTTT. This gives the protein CASSLARGLNEKLFF.

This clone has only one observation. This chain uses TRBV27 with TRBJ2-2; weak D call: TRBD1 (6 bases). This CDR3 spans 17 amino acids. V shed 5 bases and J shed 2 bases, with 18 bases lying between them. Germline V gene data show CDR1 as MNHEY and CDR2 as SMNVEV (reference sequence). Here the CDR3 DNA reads TGTGCCAGCAGTCCGGGATCGGGACAACCTAACACCGGGGAGCTGTTTTTT. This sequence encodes CASSPGSGQPNTGELFF.

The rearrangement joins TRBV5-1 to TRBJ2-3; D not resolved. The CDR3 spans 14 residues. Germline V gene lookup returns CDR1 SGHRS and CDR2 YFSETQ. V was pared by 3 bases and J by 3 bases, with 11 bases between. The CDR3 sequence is CASSSLPDTDTQYF. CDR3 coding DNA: TGCGCCAGCAGCTCACTACCTGATACAGATACGCAGTATTTT. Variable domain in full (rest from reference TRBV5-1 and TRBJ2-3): KAGVTQTPRYLIKTRGQQVTLSCSPISGHRSVSWYQQTPGQGLQFLFEYFSETQRNKGNFPGRFSGRQFSNSRSEMNVSTLELGDSALYLCASSSLPDTDTQYFGPGTRLTVL.